Presented here are 17 T cell receptor beta chains from one specimen sequenced in a study of blood T cell repertoires in COVID-19. Using immunoSEQ multiplex PCR, the repertoire was profiled, and TCRdb retains in-frame clones only, with some absent. The sample contains 250,000 or so clones, around 84% of which appear only once. The material sequenced was peripheral blood. Receptors were obtained from a man aged 55 to 70 with acute or convalescent COVID-19.

This chain connects TRBV27 to TRBJ1-3; no firm D call. This CDR3 comprises 13 residues. Between the trimmed V and J ends, which lost 3 bases and 0 bases, there was a span of 3 bases. Germline lookup yields CDR1 MNHEY and CDR2 SMNVEV (reference sequence). The CDR3 DNA sequence: TGTGCCAGCAGTTTGAGCTCTGGAAACACCATATATTTT. Translated: CASSLSSGNTIYF.

This clone showed up just a few times. The chain is built from TRBV19 and TRBJ2-7; possible D gene TRBD2, 6 bases. The CDR3 totals 11 residues. Germline assignment: CDR1 LNHDA and CDR2 SQIVND (reference sequence). With 4 bases removed from V and 10 bases from J, the gap between germline ends came to 11 bases. The CDR3 DNA sequence: TGTGCCAGTAGTACCGGGAGCAGTCAGTACTTC. Translation gives CASSTGSSQYF. Full variable domain (remainder filled in from reference TRBV19 and TRBJ2-7): DGGITQSPKYLFRKEGQNVTLSCEQNLNHDAMYWYRQDPGQGLRLIYYSQIVNDFQKGDIAEGYSVSREKKESFPLTVTSAQKNPTAFYLCASSTGSSQYFGPGTRLTVT.

J is TRBJ1-1 and V is TRBV2; TRBD1 matches at 8 bases. The germline gives CDR1 SNHLY, CDR2 FYNNEI. This CDR3 comprises 14 residues. Unmatched junction bases numbered 0, after V lost 2 bases and J lost 1 base. CDR3 nucleotides: TGTGCCAGCAGTGAACAGGGGGCGAACACTGAAGCTTTCTTT. It specifies CASSEQGANTEAFF. Full variable domain (outside the CDR3, taken from reference TRBV2 and TRBJ1-1): EPEVTQTPSHQVTQMGQEVILRCVPISNHLYFYWYRQILGQKVEFLVSFYNNEISEKSEIFDDQFSVERPDGSNFTLKIRSTKLEDSAMYFCASSEQGANTEAFFGQGTRLTVV.

A note on this clone: The same CDR3 can be traced to other DNA sequences in this sample. V and J are TRBV7-3 and TRBJ1-3; D remains unclear. CDR3 length equals 15 residues. Trimming cost V 3 bases and J 1 base, with 10 bases left between them. Germline CDR1 and CDR2: SGHTA and FQGTGA. The CDR3 DNA sequence: TGTGCCAGCAGCTTGGGCCCGTCTTCTGGAAACACCATATATTTT. It translates to CASSLGPSSGNTIYF.

J is TRBJ2-1 and V is TRBV19; TRBD2 aligns across 9 bases. The CDR3 loop spans 14 amino acids. V was pared by 10 bases and J by 4 bases, with 8 bases of the junction left unmatched. CDR1 is LNHDA and CDR2 is SQIVND in the germline V gene (reference sequence). The CDR3 region has the DNA TGTGCCACTACCGTTAGCGGGGGTTACAATGAGCAGTTCTTC. This codes for CATTVSGGYNEQFF.

The chain links TRBV6-5 to TRBJ1-5; possibly TRBD1 for D (6 bases). Germline assignment: CDR1 MNHEY and CDR2 SVGAGI. The CDR3 covers 13 residues. The CDR3: CATAGAGNQPQHF. In DNA, the CDR3 is TGTGCTACAGCAGGGGCAGGCAATCAGCCCCAGCATTTT.

The chain uses TRBV7-2 and TRBJ2-3, with D perhaps TRBD2 (6 bases). The germline V gene has CDR1 SGHTA and CDR2 FQGNSA. The V end was cut by 5 bases, the J end by 0 bases, with 15 bases between. CDR3 length: 16 residues. The CDR3 spells CASSSWAGQSTDTQYF. DNA for the CDR3: TGTGCCAGCAGCAGTTGGGCGGGGCAGAGCACAGATACGCAGTATTTT.

The rearrangement uses TRBV19 and TRBJ2-2; weak D call: TRBD1 (5 bases). V was pared by 8 bases and J by 0 bases, with 10 bases between. CDR3 length equals 14 residues. The V gene's germline CDR1 is LNHDA and CDR2 SQIVND (reference sequence). The CDR3 bases are TGTGCCAGTGCCACGGACACGAACACCGGGGAGCTGTTTTTT. Protein: CASATDTNTGELFF.

This clone has more than one count but fewer than ten. The chain carries TRBV11-2 and TRBJ2-7; 10 bases are shared with TRBD1. Germline V gives CDR1 SGHAT, CDR2 FQNNGV. CDR3 length: 17 amino acids. V gave up 3 bases and J gave up 0 bases; unmatched junction bases: 8. The CDR3 sequence: CASSFQMDRGSSYEQYF. For the CDR3, the DNA is TGTGCCAGCAGCTTTCAGATGGACAGGGGGAGCTCCTACGAGCAGTACTTC. Supplemented by reference TRBV11-2 and TRBJ2-7, the full variable domain reads EAGVAQSPRYKIIEKRQSVAFWCNPISGHATLYWYQQILGQGPKLLIQFQNNGVVDDSQLPKDRFSAERLKGVDSTLKIQPAKLEDSAVYLCASSFQMDRGSSYEQYFGPGTRLTVT.

The rearrangement links TRBV2 to TRBJ2-5, with 9 bases fitting TRBD1. Unmatched junction bases numbered 14, after V lost 4 bases and J lost 5 bases. This CDR3 is built from 17 residues. From germline, CDR1 is SNHLY and CDR2 FYNNEI. CDR3 amino acids: CASSGTGEGGGRETQYF. The CDR3, as DNA: TGTGCCAGCAGTGGGACAGGGGAAGGGGGTGGACGGGAGACCCAGTACTTC.

This sequence joins TRBV19 and TRBJ2-3; 9 bases match TRBD2. Germline V gives CDR1 LNHDA, CDR2 SQIVND (reference sequence). The CDR3 is 16 amino acids. J gave up 5 bases and V 6 bases, and 12 bases lay outside the gene matches. The CDR3 region has the DNA TGTGCCAGTAGCCTGGGGGGACTAGCAGCGGGAGATACGCAGTATTTT. Translation: CASSLGGLAAGDTQYF.

The table lists this clone with a few counts. This chain joins TRBV27 and TRBJ2-7; D perhaps matches TRBD2 (7 bases). Deletions cut 6 bases from V and 2 bases from J, with 17 bases between. There are 15 residues in the CDR3. Germline CDR1 and CDR2: MNHEY and SMNVEV (reference sequence). CDR3 nucleotide sequence: TGTGCCAGCAGCGACGCGGGGGCCCATACCTACGAGCAGTACTTC. This encodes CASSDAGAHTYEQYF.

This clone has just a few counts. The J gene is TRBJ2-1, the V gene TRBV5-1, with D perhaps TRBD1 (6 bases). V was shortened by 0 bases and J by 5 bases, with 12 bases between the two germline ends. Germline V gives CDR1 SGHRS, CDR2 YFSETQ. The CDR3 extends over 15 amino acids. Here the CDR3 reads CASSLEGGSHNEQFF. The CDR3, as DNA: TGCGCCAGCAGCTTGGAAGGGGGTAGCCACAATGAGCAGTTCTTC.

The rearrangement uses TRBV18 and TRBJ1-1, with 8 bases that match TRBD1. The CDR3 has 15 amino acids. V shed 0 bases, J shed 5 bases, and the junction held 5 bases outside the gene matches. Germline V gene sequence: CDR1 KGHSH, CDR2 LQKENI. The CDR3 spells CASSPPAQGETEAFF. Here the CDR3 DNA reads TGTGCCAGCTCACCACCGGCACAGGGGGAAACTGAAGCTTTCTTT.

This chain links TRBV7-9 with TRBJ2-2, with D possibly matching TRBD1 (5 bases). Germline CDR1 is SEHNR and CDR2 is FQNEAQ (reference sequence). The ends were cut back, 10 bases at V and 0 bases at J, with 12 bases in the middle. The CDR3 totals 14 residues. DNA for the CDR3: TGTGCCAAATCAGGGCCGTCGAACACCGGGGAGCTGTTTTTT. Translated: CAKSGPSNTGELFF.

V gene TRBV4-2 combines with J gene TRBJ2-7; 8 nucleotides line up with TRBD2. The J segment lost 2 bases and the V segment lost 1 base, leaving 4 bases of the junction unmatched. Germline loops: CDR1 LGHNA, CDR2 YNFKEQ. The CDR3 covers 15 residues. The CDR3 DNA reads as TGTGCCAGCAGCCAAGCGGGAGGGCAACCCTACGAGCAGTACTTC. The encoded protein is CASSQAGGQPYEQYF.

The rearrangement uses TRBV3-1 (or the pseudogene TRBV3-2) and TRBJ2-5, with unresolved D. This CDR3 has 13 amino acids. CDR1 and CDR2 from the germline V gene are LGHDT and YNNKEL (reference sequence). V dropped 3 bases and J dropped 5 bases, with 10 bases sitting between them. The CDR3 DNA reads TGTGCCAGCAGCCAGGGCTTAATGGAGACCCAGTACTTC. It encodes CASSQGLMETQYF.